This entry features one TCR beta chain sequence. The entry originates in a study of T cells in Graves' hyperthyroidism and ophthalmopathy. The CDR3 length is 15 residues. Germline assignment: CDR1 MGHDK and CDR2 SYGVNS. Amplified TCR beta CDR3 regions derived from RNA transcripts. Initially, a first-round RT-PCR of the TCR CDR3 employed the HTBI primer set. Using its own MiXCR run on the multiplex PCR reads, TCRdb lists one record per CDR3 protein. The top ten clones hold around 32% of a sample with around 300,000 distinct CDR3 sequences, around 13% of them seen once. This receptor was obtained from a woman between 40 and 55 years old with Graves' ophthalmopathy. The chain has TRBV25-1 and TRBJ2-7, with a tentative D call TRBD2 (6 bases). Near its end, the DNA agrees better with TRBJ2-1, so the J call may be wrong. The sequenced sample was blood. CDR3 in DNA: TGTGCCAGCAGTGAGTCGGGGGTCGGTAACTACGAGCAGTTCTTC. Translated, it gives CASSESGVGNYEQFF.